These T cell receptor beta chains were read from a single sample in a study of cytomegalovirus exposure and HLA in healthy donors. Using immunoSEQ multiplex PCR, the repertoire was profiled, and TCRdb retains in-frame clones only, with some absent. The sample shows roughly 120,000 clones, about 76% of them seen only once. Sequencing was carried out using PBMCs. These TCRs come from a man aged 40-49 years in good health and CMV-seronegative. Both conserved end residues are trimmed from each CDR3. D genes are given only for firm matches.

>TRBV4-1|TRBJ1-2|TRBD1
ASSHIPTGGWGDGYT
>TRBV2|TRBJ2-3|TRBD1
ASSAQGSSTDTQY
>TRBV19|TRBJ1-1|NA
ASKSRTNTEAF
>TRBV7-9|TRBJ2-5|NA
ASSFLEETQY
>TRBV19|TRBJ1-2|NA
ASSTGTTNYGYT
>TRBV7-9|TRBJ1-4|TRBD1
ASSGGDSKNEKLF
>TRBV15|TRBJ1-5|TRBD1
ATSRARGQGQPQH
>TRBV4-2|TRBJ2-2|TRBD2
ASSRENSGGWTGELF
>TRBV11-3|TRBJ2-1|TRBD2
ASSLSGGATNEQF
>TRBV10-3|TRBJ1-2|TRBD1
AISPGQGDGYT
>TRBV7-2|TRBJ2-7|TRBD2
ASSLVSGGSRIYEQY
>TRBV4-2|TRBJ1-6|NA
ASSQAHRSSYNSPLH
>TRBV11-2|TRBJ2-3|NA
ASSQGIRADTQY
>TRBV28|TRBJ1-2|NA
ASSLGGVRGYT
>TRBV6-1|TRBJ2-3|NA
ASSEAGQNTDTQY
>TRBV5-8|TRBJ1-5|NA
ASSFSDRTNQPQH